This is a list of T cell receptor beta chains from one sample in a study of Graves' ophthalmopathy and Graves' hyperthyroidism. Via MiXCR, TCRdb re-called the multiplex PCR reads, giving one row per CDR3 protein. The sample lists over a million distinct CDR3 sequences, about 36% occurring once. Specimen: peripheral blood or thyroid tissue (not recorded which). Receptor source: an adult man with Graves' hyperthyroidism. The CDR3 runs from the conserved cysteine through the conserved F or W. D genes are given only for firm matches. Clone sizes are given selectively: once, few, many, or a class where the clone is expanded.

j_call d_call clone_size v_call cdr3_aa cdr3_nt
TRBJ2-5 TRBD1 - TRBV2 CASRAGTEQETQYF TGTGCCAGCAGGGCAGGGACAGAACAAGAGACCCAGTACTTC
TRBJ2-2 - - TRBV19 CASSILVVRVSSGELFF TGTGCCAGTAGTATCCTGGTGGTCCGGGTCTCCTCCGGGGAGCTGTTTTTT
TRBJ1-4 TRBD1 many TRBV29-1 CSVTGPATNEKLFF TGCAGCGTGACAGGGCCTGCAACTAATGAAAAACTGTTTTTT
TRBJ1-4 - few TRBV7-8 CASSAPGGANEKLFF TGTGCCAGCAGCGCACCTGGGGGGGCTAATGAAAAACTGTTTTTT
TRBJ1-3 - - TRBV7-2 CASSLLGRERTGNTIYF TGTGCCAGCAGCTTATTGGGGCGGGAGAGGACTGGAAACACCATATATTTT
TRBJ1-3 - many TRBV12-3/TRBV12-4 CASSPRRDTIYF TGTGCCAGCTCCCCTCGGCGGGACACCATATATTTT
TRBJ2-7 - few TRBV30 CAWSASGIRLEQYF TGTGCCTGGAGCGCCTCTGGGATAAGGCTCGAGCAGTACTTC
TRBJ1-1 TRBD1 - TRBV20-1 CSARGVTGIKGEAFF TGCAGTGCTAGAGGTGTGACAGGGATCAAGGGTGAAGCTTTCTTT
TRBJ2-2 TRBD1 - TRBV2 CASHDRGRTGELFF TGTGCCAGCCATGACAGGGGGCGCACCGGGGAGCTGTTTTTT
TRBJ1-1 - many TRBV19 CASSIRGPTEAFF TGTGCCAGTAGTATTCGGGGACCCACTGAAGCTTTCTTT
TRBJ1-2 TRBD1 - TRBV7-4 CASKGTGSVTF TGTGCCAGCAAGGGGACAGGGTCCGTCACCTTC
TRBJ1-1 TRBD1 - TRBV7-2 CASSFGQGPNTEAFF TGTGCCAGCAGCTTTGGACAGGGGCCGAACACTGAAGCTTTCTTT
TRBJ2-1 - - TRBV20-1 CSASAGGVDEQFF TGCAGTGCTAGCGCTGGGGGTGTGGATGAGCAGTTCTTC
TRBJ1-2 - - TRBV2 CASSPNKGYDYGYTF TGTGCCAGCAGCCCAAACAAAGGGTACGACTATGGCTACACCTTC
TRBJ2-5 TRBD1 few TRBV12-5 CASGAGQGIEETQYF TGTGCTAGTGGGGCCGGACAGGGGATCGAGGAGACCCAGTACTTC
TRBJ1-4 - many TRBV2 CASTPRWGGDEKLFF TGTGCCAGCACCCCGCGGTGGGGAGGTGATGAAAAACTGTTTTTT
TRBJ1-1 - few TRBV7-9 CASSPNQYTEAFF TGTGCCAGCAGCCCCAATCAGTACACTGAAGCTTTCTTT
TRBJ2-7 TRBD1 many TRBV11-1 CASSGTGFSSYEQYF TGTGCCAGCAGCGGGACAGGGTTTTCCTCCTACGAGCAGTACTTC
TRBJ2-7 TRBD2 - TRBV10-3 CAISERSGLAGDGYEQYF TGTGCCATCAGTGAGAGGAGCGGACTAGCGGGGGACGGGTACGAGCAGTACTTC
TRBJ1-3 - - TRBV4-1 CASSQGSGAGNTIYF TGCGCCAGCAGCCAAGGGAGCGGAGCTGGAAACACCATATATTTT